A selection of T cell receptor beta chains follows, all from one sample in a study of shared clonotypes between healthy human individuals. Sequenced by immunoSEQ multiplex PCR; TCRdb stores in-frame clones only, minus some. The sample comprises under 1 million clones, about 96% of which are singletons, and around 0.25% rests with the top ten. Sequenced material: naive CD8+ T cells sorted from blood. These receptors all come from a man younger than 45 in good health. Both conserved end residues are trimmed from each CDR3.

V gene,J gene,CDR3 protein
TRBV13,TRBJ2-7,ASSLVGTGASSYEQY
TRBV9,TRBJ2-5,ASSVGGAGETQY
TRBV7-9,TRBJ2-7,ASSLVNRGTDEQY
TRBV7-9,TRBJ2-2,ASSATGTGELF
TRBV6-1,TRBJ2-7,ASRQIPRASREQY
TRBV29-1,TRBJ2-3,SVQWHEDTQY
TRBV9,TRBJ2-7,ASSVNSVNEQY
TRBV28,TRBJ2-5,ASKLGTGYYGETQY
TRBV5-6,TRBJ1-1,ASSQAGPNTEAF
TRBV9,TRBJ1-2,ASSGWDEEISYGYT
TRBV30,TRBJ1-1,AWSLPRQEAF
TRBV13,TRBJ2-5,ASSLTSLDRAGLGTQY
TRBV2,TRBJ2-5,ASRTGGFETQY
TRBV30,TRBJ2-3,AWTPGFSTDTQY
TRBV6-1,TRBJ1-1,ASSENRQSNSEAF
TRBV27,TRBJ2-1,ASSLTSGGRDEQF
TRBV20-1,TRBJ2-1,SAVRNEQF
TRBV27,TRBJ1-4,ASTFLVGGGKLF
TRBV5-4,TRBJ2-2,ASSLGDRAGPNTGELF
TRBV5-1,TRBJ1-5,ASSPGQGGQPQH
TRBV30,TRBJ2-1,AWSALPAPGPYNEQF
TRBV19,TRBJ2-1,ASSIGSGAYNEQF
TRBV5-4,TRBJ2-1,ASSLETGDYNEQF
TRBV29-1,TRBJ2-2,SVERANTGELF
TRBV15,TRBJ1-1,ATGRDGNTEAF
TRBV6-5,TRBJ2-3,ASSYGQGSDTQY
TRBV6-1,TRBJ2-7,ASSIPSSYEQY
TRBV7-9,TRBJ2-5,ASQGQGSRKETQY
TRBV4-3,TRBJ2-7,ASSQDIGEFYEQY
TRBV7-9,TRBJ1-4,ASSPTGGNEKLF
TRBV28,TRBJ1-1,ASSFNVWNTEAF
TRBV7-9,TRBJ1-1,ASSPGTESEAF
TRBV7-9,TRBJ2-7,ASSYSSYEQY